This note documents a single T cell receptor (beta chain) sequence. Its matching antigen is unknown. The CDR3 runs 15 residues. Trimming cost V 8 bases and J 5 bases; bases outside gene matches: 11. Germline V gives CDR1 SEHNR, CDR2 FQNEAQ (reference sequence). This entry belongs to a study of regulatory and conventional T cells in RAG deficiency. The study, taken as a whole, reports: Treg unique TCR beta sequences were 80 to 100-fold fewer in Omenn syndrome and CID/AS patients than controls. Patient subsets had shorter CDR3s; Omenn Treg-Tconv overlap exceeded 75%. RAG-deficient patients showed markedly lower Shannon entropy and higher Simpson indices than control T-cell subsets. Omenn CD25-high CD127-low cells may be activated cells, not true Tregs.

Blood CD4+ CD25-low CD127-high conventional T cells supplied the genomic DNA template. Profiling relied on immunoSEQ multiplex PCR, and the TCRdb table lists in-frame clones only, not all of them. Here the sample spans about 30,000 clones, approximately 96% being singletons. The same data also contributed to another study, on regulatory T cells. From that second work: The primer mix had 52 TRBV and 13 TRBJ primers.

The clonotype comes from a human donor in good health. The sequencing input was CD25- CD4+ T cells sorted from blood. The chain employs TRBV7-9 and TRBJ2-5; 10 bases are a match to TRBD1. This CDR3 reads CASGLMTGGMETQYF. CDR3 in DNA: TGTGCCAGCGGCCTCATGACAGGGGGCATGGAGACCCAGTACTTC.